The next 13 T cell receptor beta chains were all read from a single sample in a study of radiation and T cells in renal cell carcinoma. Time point noted: blood 4 weeks post-SBRT, at nephrectomy. Indicated treatment: 15 Gy SBRT to primary tumor, nephrectomy 4 weeks later. Sequencing used immunoSEQ multiplex PCR; TCRdb keeps in-frame clones, though not all of them. This table has fewer than 200,000 clones, less than 90% appearing once. Sequences were derived from blood, sampled from a patient whose treatment included radiotherapy and nephrectomy. These receptors originate from a woman between 50 and 59 years old with renal cell carcinoma.

This CDR3 reads CASSPRTARLQPQHF. CDR3 nucleotide sequence: TGTGCCAGCAGCCCGAGGACAGCCCGGTTACAGCCCCAGCATTTT. The V and J genes are TRBV7-8 and TRBJ1-5; a weak D match, TRBD1 (6 bases). V was shortened by 5 bases and J by 7 bases, with 18 bases between the two germline ends. The CDR3 extends over 15 amino acids. Germline loops: CDR1 SGHVS, CDR2 FQNEAQ.

DNA for the CDR3: TGTGCCAGCAGTTTACAGTGGAGGGCTGGAAACACCATATATTTT. Translated, it gives CASSLQWRAGNTIYF. This chain joins TRBV6-6 and TRBJ1-3; no reliable D call. The CDR3 has 15 residues. The V end lost 4 bases, the J end lost 2 bases, and 12 bases lay between the germline ends. Germline assignment: CDR1 MNHNY and CDR2 SVGAGI (reference sequence).

V gene TRBV14 combines with J gene TRBJ1-3; no clear D gene. CDR3 length equals 15 residues. The germline CDR1 and CDR2 sequences are SGHDN and FVKESK. Trimming took off 3 bases at V and 2 bases at J, with 11 bases between the two ends. The CDR3 DNA follows: TGTGCCAGCAGCCAGGACCATCGGGCTGGAAACACCATATATTTT. The encoded protein is CASSQDHRAGNTIYF.

This chain uses TRBV7-8 with TRBJ2-1, with D perhaps matching TRBD1 (5 bases). Per germline, CDR1 SGHVS and CDR2 FQNEAQ. V was clipped by 5 bases and J by 2 bases, with 10 bases between them. The CDR3 is made up of 14 amino acids. CDR3: CASSVDRTYNEQFF. The CDR3 DNA reads TGTGCCAGCAGCGTAGACAGAACCTACAATGAGCAGTTCTTC.

The genes are TRBV5-1 and TRBJ1-2; D may be TRBD1 (5 bases). The germline V gene encodes CDR1 SGHRS and CDR2 YFSETQ. The CDR3 runs 15 residues. The V and J ends lost 0 bases and 4 bases respectively, with 13 bases between them. This CDR3 reads CASSLASAGLYGYTF. The CDR3 DNA is TGCGCCAGCAGCTTGGCCTCGGCAGGGCTCTATGGCTACACCTTC.

CDR3 bases: TGTGCCAGCATAACTAGCCTTAGCACAGATACGCAGTATTTT. It codes for CASITSLSTDTQYF. The chain is built from TRBV6-6 and TRBJ2-3; TRBD2 is a possible D gene (6 bases). V dropped 7 bases and J dropped 0 bases, with 11 bases sitting between them. This CDR3 region has 14 residues. Germline loops: CDR1 MNHNY, CDR2 SVGAGI (reference sequence).

The chain recombines TRBV27 with TRBJ1-2; no clear D. Germline values: CDR1 MNHEY, CDR2 SMNVEV (reference sequence). V was cut by 6 bases and J by 8 bases, with 13 bases left in between. The CDR3 runs to 12 residues. The CDR3 nucleotides are TGTGCCAGCAGGGCGGGAGTTAAAGGCTACACCTTC. Translating gives CASRAGVKGYTF.

J is TRBJ2-7 and V is TRBV5-5; TRBD2 matches 8 bases. With V trimmed by 4 bases and J by 6 bases, 6 bases remained unmatched. Germline V gene data show CDR1 as SGHKS and CDR2 as YYEKEE (reference sequence). This CDR3 region has 13 residues. The CDR3: CASSPREGGEQYF. The CDR3 coding sequence is TGTGCCAGCAGCCCCCGGGAGGGTGGCGAGCAGTACTTC.

V is TRBV30 and J is TRBJ1-5; D remains unclear. Per germline, CDR1 GTSNPN and CDR2 SVGIG (reference sequence). CDR3 length: 13 amino acids. V lost 0 bases and J 4 bases, leaving 7 bases between the germline ends. The chain's CDR3 is CAWSVDLNQPQHF. The CDR3 DNA reads as TGTGCCTGGAGTGTAGACTTGAATCAGCCCCAGCATTTT. The full variable domain, with the rest looked up from reference TRBV30 and TRBJ1-5, is SQTIHQWPATLVQPVGSPLSLECTVEGTSNPNLYWYRQAAGRGLQLLFYSVGIGQISSEVPQNLSASRPQDRQFILSSKKLLLSDSGFYLCAWSVDLNQPQHFGDGTRLSIL.

The chain is built from TRBV6-1 and TRBJ1-1; the match to TRBD1 covers 7 bases. The CDR3 contains 15 residues. The germline gives CDR1 MNHNS, CDR2 SASEGT. After removal of 7 bases from V and 1 base from J, the junction contained 9 bases not matched to a gene. The CDR3 nucleotides read TGTGCCAGCATGCTCCGGACAGGACAGAACACTGAAGCTTTCTTT. It codes for CASMLRTGQNTEAFF.

V is TRBV19 and J is TRBJ1-1; D is unclear. Germline CDR1 reads LNHDA; CDR2 reads SQIVND (reference sequence). Trimming left V 5 bases short and J 0 bases short, with 13 bases between. The CDR3 totals 15 residues. The CDR3 coding sequence is TGTGCCAGTAGTCCCCAAGGGAGGATGAACACTGAAGCTTTCTTT. Its protein product is CASSPQGRMNTEAFF.

This rearrangement joins TRBV5-1 to TRBJ2-5, with D tentatively TRBD1 (6 bases). The CDR3 runs to 14 residues. Germline loops: CDR1 SGHRS, CDR2 YFSETQ. The V end lost 1 base, the J end lost 4 bases, and 11 bases lay between the germline ends. The CDR3 DNA sequence: TGCGCCAGCAGCTTGTGGGACACGGGAGAGACCCAGTACTTC. Translating gives CASSLWDTGETQYF.

The chain combines TRBV29-1 with TRBJ1-2; D possibly corresponds to TRBD1 (6 bases). Trimming pared 6 bases from V and 7 bases from J, leaving 21 bases between. The CDR3 covers 14 residues. Germline CDR1 and CDR2: SQVTM and ANQGSEA. CDR3 loop: CSVLGGSMVAGYTF. The CDR3 DNA is TGCAGCGTCCTGGGGGGCTCAATGGTAGCTGGCTACACCTTC. The complete variable domain, with remaining parts taken from reference TRBV29-1 and TRBJ1-2, reads SAVISQKPSRDICQRGTSLTIQCQVDSQVTMMFWYRQQPGQSLTLIATANQGSEATYESGFVIDKFPISRPNLTFSTLTVSNMSPEDSSIYLCSVLGGSMVAGYTFGSGTRLTVV.